This T cell receptor (beta chain) stems from a study of CD8 T cells in ankylosing spondylitis. For this clonotype: What it binds is unknown.

The junction had 8 bases not matched to a gene; V was cut back by 5 bases and J by 1 base. CDR3 length equals 15 residues. CDR1 is LNHNV and CDR2 is YYDKDF in the germline V gene (reference sequence). Notes on the study in general: Characteristic, it appeared, of ankylosing spondylitis blood was a TCR beta motif of fewer than 10 highly homologous variants. Clones linked to disease, bearing a CD8+ phenotype, were relatively rare in peripheral blood.

TCRdb re-called the 5' RACE reads through MiXCR, storing one row per CDR3 protein. The sample has a few hundred thousand distinct CDR3 sequences; about a sixth are singletons. V and J are TRBV15 and TRBJ2-7, with TRBD2 matching 7 bases. This TCR was sampled from a male donor with ankylosing spondylitis or in good health (not recorded which). The source material was blood, either unsorted or a sorted T cell fraction (not recorded which). DNA for the CDR3: TGTGCCACCAGCCCAAGCGGGACGGGTTCCTACGAGCAGTACTTC. Its protein product is CATSPSGTGSYEQYF.